This TCR beta chain appears in the sequencing data of a study of early T cells in non-severe SARS-CoV-2 infection. This clonotype was seen repeatedly, ten times or more. Unique molecular identifiers (one per individual cDNA molecule) were attached. TCRdb processed the 5' RACE reads anew with MiXCR; each CDR3 protein has one entry. The profile shows 45,000 to 70,000 distinct CDR3 sequences, about 7.7% of them singletons. The CDR3 length is 16 residues. V trimming: 2 bases; J trimming: 0 bases; junction bases outside the gene matches: 3. V and J are TRBV23-1 and TRBJ2-2, with 7 bases identical to TRBD1. TRBV23-1 is marked as an open reading frame, function uncertain. The receptor's source is an adult who was a healthcare worker with PCR-confirmed SARS-CoV-2 infection or an uninfected control (not recorded which). Specimen: whole blood, collected at baseline. CDR3 region: CASSQTGTANTGELFF. For the CDR3, the DNA is TGCGCCAGCAGTCAAACCGGGACAGCGAACACCGGGGAGCTGTTTTTT.